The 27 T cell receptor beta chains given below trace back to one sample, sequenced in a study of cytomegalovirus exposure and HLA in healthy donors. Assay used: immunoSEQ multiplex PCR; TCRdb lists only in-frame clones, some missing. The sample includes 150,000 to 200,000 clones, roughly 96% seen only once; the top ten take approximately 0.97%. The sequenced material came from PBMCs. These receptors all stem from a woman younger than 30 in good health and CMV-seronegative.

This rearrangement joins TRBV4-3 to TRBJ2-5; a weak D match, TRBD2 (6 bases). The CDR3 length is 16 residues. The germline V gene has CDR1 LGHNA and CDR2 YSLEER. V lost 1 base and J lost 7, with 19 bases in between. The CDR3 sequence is CASSQVAGRVGGTQYF. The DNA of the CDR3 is TGCGCCAGCAGCCAAGTGGCAGGGCGTGTGGGGGGGACCCAGTACTTC.

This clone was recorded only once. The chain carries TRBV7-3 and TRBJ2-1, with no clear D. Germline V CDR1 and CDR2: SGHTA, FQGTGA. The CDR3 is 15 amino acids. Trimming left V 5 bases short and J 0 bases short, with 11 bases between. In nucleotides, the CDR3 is TGTGCCAGCAGCCCCACCCCCAGCTCCTACAATGAGCAGTTCTTC. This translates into CASSPTPSSYNEQFF.

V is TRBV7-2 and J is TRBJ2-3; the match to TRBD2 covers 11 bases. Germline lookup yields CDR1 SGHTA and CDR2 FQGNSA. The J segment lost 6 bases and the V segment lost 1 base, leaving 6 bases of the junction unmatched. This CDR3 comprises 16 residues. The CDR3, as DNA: TGTGCCAGCAGCTTAGTGGTGACTAGCGGGGCCGATACGCAGTATTTT. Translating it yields CASSLVVTSGADTQYF.

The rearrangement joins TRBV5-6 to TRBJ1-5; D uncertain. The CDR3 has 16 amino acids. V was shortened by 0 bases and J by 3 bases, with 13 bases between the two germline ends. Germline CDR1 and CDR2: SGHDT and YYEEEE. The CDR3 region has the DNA TGTGCCAGCAGCTTGGCCGGTGCCCAGGTCAATCAGCCCCAGCATTTT. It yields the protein CASSLAGAQVNQPQHF. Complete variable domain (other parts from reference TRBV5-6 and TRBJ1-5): DAGVTQSPTHLIKTRGQQVTLRCSPKSGHDTVSWYQQALGQGPQFIFQYYEEEERQRGNFPDRFSGHQFPNYSSELNVNALLLGDSALYLCASSLAGAQVNQPQHFGDGTRLSIL.

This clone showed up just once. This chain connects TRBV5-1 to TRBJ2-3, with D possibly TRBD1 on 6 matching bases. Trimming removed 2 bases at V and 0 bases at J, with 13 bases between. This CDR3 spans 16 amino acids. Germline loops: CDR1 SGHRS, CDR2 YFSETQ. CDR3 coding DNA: TGCGCCAGCAGCTTTACAGGGAAACTTAGCACAGATACGCAGTATTTT. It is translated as CASSFTGKLSTDTQYF.

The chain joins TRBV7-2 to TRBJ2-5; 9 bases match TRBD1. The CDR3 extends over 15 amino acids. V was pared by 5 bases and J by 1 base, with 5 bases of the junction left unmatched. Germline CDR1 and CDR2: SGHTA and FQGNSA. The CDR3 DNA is TGTGCCAGCAGCCCCCAGACAGGGGGCCAAGAGACCCAGTACTTC. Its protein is CASSPQTGGQETQYF.

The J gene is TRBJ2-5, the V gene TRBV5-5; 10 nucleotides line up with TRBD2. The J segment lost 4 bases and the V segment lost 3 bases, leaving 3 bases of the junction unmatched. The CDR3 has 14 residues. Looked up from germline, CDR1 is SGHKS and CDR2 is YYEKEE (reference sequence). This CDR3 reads CASSYSGGPETQYF. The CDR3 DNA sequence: TGTGCCAGCAGCTATAGCGGGGGGCCAGAGACCCAGTACTTC.

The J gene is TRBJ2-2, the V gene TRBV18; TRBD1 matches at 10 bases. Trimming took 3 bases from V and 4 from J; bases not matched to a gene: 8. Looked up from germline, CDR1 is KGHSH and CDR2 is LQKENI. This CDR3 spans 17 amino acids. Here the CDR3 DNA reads TGTGCCAGCTCACCGCCATCCGGGACAGGGGTCACCGGGGAGCTGTTTTTT. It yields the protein CASSPPSGTGVTGELFF.

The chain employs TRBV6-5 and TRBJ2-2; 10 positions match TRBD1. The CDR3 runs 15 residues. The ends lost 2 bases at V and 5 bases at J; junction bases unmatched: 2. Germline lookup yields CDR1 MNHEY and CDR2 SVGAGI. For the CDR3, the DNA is TGTGCCAGCAGTTACGACAGGGGGCGTACCGGGGAGCTGTTTTTT. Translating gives CASSYDRGRTGELFF.

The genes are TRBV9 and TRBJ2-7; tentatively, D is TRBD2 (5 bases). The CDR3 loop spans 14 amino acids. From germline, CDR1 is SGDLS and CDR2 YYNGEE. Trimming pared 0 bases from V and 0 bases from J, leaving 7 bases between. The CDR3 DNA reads TGTGCCAGCAGCGTAGAAGGGAGCTCCTACGAGCAGTACTTC. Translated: CASSVEGSSYEQYF.

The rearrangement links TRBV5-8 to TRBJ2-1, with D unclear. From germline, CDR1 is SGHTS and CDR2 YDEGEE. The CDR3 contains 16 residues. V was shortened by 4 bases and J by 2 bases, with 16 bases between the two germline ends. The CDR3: CASSDSYSFPYNEQFF. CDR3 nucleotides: TGTGCCAGCAGCGACTCCTACTCTTTCCCCTACAATGAGCAGTTCTTC.

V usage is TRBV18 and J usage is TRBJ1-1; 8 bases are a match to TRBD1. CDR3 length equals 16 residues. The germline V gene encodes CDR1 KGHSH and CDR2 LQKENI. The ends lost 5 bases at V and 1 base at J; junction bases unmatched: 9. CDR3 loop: CASSLLQGAGNTEAFF. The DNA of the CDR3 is TGTGCCAGCTCATTGTTGCAGGGGGCAGGGAACACTGAAGCTTTCTTT.

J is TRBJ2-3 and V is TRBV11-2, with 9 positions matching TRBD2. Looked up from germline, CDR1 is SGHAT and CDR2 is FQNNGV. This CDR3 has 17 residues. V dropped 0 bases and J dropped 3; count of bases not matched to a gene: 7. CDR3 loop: CASSLEYSGGRTDTQYF. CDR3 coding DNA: TGTGCCAGCAGCTTAGAGTATAGCGGGGGTCGGACAGATACGCAGTATTTT.

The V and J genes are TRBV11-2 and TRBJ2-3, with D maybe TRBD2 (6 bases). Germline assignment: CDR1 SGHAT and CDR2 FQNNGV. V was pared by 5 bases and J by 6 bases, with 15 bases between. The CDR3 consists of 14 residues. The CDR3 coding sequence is TGTGCCAGCAGCCCCGCCCGGGGGTCGGATACGCAGTATTTT. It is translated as CASSPARGSDTQYF.

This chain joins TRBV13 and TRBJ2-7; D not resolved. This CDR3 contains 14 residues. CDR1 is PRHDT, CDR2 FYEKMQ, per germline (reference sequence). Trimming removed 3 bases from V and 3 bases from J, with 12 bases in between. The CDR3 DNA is TGTGCCAGCAGCTTCAGCCGGGTGGGCTACGAGCAGTACTTC. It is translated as CASSFSRVGYEQYF.

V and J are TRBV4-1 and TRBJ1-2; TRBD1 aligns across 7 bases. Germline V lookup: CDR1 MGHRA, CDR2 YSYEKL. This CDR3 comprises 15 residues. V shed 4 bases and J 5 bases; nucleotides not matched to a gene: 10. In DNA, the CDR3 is TGCGCCAGCAGCCGAGGACAGGAAGATCTTTATGGCTACACCTTC. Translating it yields CASSRGQEDLYGYTF.

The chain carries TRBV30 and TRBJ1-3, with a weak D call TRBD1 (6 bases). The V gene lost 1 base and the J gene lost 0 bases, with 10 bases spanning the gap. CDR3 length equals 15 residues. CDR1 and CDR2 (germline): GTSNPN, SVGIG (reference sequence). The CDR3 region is CAWSGDKYSGNTIYF. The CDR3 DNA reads TGTGCCTGGAGTGGGGACAAATACTCTGGAAACACCATATATTTT.

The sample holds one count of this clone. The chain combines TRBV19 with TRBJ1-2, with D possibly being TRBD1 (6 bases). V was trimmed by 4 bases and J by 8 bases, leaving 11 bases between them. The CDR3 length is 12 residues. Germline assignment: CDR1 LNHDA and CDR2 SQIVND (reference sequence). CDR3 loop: CASSTGDQGYTF. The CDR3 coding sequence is TGTGCCAGTAGTACAGGGGATCAAGGCTACACCTTC.

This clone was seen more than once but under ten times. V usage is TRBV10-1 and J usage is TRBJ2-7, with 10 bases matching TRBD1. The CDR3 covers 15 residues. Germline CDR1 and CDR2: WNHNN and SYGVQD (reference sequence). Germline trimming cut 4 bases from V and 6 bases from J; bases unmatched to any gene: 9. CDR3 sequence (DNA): TGCGCCAGCAGTGGGGAACGACAGGGGGCAGCCGAGCAGTACTTC. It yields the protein CASSGERQGAAEQYF.

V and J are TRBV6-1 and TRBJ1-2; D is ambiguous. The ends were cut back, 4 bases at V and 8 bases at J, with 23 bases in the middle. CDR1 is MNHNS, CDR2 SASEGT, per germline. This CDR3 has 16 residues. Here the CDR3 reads CASSVNAVAKSWGYTF. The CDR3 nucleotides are TGTGCCAGCAGTGTTAATGCGGTCGCCAAATCATGGGGCTACACCTTC.

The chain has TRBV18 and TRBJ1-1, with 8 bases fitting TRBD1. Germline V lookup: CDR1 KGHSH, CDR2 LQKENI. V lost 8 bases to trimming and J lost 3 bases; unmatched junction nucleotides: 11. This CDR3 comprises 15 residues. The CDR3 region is CASAPTGERYTEAFF. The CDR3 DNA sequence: TGTGCCAGCGCGCCGACAGGGGAGAGGTACACTGAAGCTTTCTTT.

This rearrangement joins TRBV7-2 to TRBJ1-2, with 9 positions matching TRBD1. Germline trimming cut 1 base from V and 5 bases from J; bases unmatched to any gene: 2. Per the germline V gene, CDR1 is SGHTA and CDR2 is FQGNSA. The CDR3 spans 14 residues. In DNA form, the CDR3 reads TGTGCCAGCAGCTTAGGGGACAGGGAGTATGGCTACACCTTC. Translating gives CASSLGDREYGYTF.

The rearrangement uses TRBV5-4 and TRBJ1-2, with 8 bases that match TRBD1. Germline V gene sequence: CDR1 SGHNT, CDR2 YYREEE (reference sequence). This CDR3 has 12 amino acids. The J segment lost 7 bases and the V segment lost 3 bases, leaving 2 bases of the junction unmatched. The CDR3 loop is CASSSRGLGYTF. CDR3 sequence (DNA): TGTGCCAGCAGCTCCAGGGGGCTTGGCTACACCTTC.

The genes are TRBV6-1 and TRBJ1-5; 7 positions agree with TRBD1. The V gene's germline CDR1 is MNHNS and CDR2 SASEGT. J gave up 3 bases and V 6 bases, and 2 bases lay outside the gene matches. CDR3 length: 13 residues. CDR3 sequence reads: CASRGQINQPQHF. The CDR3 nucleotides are TGTGCCAGCAGGGGACAGATCAATCAGCCCCAGCATTTT.

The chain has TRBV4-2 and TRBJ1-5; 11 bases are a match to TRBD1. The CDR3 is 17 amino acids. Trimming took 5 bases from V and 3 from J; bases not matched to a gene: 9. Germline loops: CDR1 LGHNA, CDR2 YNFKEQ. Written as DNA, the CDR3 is TGTGCCAGCAGCGCCCGGACAGGGGGCGCGGACAATCAGCCCCAGCATTTT. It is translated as CASSARTGGADNQPQHF.

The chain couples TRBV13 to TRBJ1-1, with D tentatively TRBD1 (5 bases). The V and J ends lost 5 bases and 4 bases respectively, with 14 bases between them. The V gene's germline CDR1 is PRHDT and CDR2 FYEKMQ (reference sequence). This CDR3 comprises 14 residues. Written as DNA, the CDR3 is TGTGCCAGCAGCCCAGGAGGGGTTATCACTGAAGCTTTCTTT. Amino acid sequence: CASSPGGVITEAFF.

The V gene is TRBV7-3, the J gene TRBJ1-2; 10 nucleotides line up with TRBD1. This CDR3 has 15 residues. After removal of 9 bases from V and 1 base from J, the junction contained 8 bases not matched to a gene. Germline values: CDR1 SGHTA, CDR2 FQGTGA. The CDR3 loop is CARTGGTGDNYGYTF. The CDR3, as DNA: TGTGCCAGAACGGGGGGGACAGGGGATAACTATGGCTACACCTTC.